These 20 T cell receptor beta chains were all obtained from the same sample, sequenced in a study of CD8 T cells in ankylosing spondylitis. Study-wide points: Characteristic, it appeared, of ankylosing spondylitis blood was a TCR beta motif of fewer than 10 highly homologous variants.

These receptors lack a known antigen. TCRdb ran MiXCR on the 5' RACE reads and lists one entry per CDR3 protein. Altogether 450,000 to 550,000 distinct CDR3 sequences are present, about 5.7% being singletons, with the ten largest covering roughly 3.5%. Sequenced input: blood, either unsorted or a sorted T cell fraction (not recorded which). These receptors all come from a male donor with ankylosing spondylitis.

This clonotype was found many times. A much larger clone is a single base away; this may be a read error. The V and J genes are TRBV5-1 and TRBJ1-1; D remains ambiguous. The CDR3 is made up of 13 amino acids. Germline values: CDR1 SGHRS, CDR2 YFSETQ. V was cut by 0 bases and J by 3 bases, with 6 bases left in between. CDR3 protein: CASSLDGDTEAFF. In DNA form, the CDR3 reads TGCGCCAGCAGCTTGGACGGGGACACTGAAGCTTTCTTT.

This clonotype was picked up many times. The CDR3 coding sequence is TGTGCCAGCAGCTCCATTACAGAGGGAAATCAGCCCCAGCATTTT. Residues: CASSSITEGNQPQHF. The V and J genes are TRBV12-3 or TRBV12-4 and TRBJ1-5; D call uncertain. V shed 6 bases and J shed 4 bases, with 16 bases lying between them. The CDR3 loop spans 15 amino acids.

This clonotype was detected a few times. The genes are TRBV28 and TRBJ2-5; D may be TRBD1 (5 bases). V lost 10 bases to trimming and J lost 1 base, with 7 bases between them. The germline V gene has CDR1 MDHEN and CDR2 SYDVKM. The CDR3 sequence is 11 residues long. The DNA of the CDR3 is TGTGCCATCCAGGGCCAAGAGACCCAGTACTTC. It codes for CAIQGQETQYF. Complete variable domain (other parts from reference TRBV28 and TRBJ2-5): DVKVTQSSRYLVKRTGEKVFLECVQDMDHENMFWYRQDPGLGLRLIYFSYDVKMKEKGDIPEGYSVSREKKERFSLILESASTNQTSMYLCAIQGQETQYFGPGTRLLVL.

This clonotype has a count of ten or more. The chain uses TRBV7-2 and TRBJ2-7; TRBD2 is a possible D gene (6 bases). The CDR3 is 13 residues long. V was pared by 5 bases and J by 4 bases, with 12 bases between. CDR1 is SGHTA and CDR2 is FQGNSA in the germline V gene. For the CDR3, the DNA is TGTGCCAGCAGCATGGGACTCCATTACGAGCAGTACTTC. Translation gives CASSMGLHYEQYF.

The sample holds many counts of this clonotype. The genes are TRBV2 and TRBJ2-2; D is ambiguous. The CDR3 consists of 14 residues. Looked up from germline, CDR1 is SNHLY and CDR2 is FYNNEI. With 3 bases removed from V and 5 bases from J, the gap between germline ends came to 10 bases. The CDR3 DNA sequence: TGTGCCAGCAGTGAGAGTTTCGTGACCGGGGAGCTGTTTTTT. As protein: CASSESFVTGELFF.

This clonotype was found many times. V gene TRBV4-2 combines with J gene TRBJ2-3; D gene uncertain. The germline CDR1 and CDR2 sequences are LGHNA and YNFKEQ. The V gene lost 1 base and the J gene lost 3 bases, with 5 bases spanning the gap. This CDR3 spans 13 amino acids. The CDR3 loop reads CASSQVLTDTQYF. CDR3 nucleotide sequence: TGTGCCAGCAGCCAAGTTCTAACAGATACGCAGTATTTT.

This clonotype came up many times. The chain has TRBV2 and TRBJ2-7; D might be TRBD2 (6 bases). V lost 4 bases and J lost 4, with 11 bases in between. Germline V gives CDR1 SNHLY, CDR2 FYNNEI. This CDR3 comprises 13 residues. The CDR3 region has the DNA TGTGCCAGCAGTGGGAGGGCCAGTTACGAGCAGTACTTC. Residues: CASSGRASYEQYF. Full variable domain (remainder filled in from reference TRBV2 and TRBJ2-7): EPEVTQTPSHQVTQMGQEVILRCVPISNHLYFYWYRQILGQKVEFLVSFYNNEISEKSEIFDDQFSVERPDGSNFTLKIRSTKLEDSAMYFCASSGRASYEQYFGPGTRLTVT.

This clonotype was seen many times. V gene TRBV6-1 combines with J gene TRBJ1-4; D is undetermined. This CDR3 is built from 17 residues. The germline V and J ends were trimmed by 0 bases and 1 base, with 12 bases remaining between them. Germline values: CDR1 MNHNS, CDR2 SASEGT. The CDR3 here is CASSEAGPFGTNEKLFF. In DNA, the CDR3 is TGTGCCAGCAGTGAAGCAGGACCATTTGGAACTAATGAAAAACTGTTTTTT.

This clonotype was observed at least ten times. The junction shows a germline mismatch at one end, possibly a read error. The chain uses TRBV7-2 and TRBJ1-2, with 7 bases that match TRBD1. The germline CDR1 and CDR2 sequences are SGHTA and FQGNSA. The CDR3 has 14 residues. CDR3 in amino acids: CASSLGPLTGRIAF. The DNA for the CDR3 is TGTGCCAGCAGCTTAGGTCCCTTGACAGGGAGGATCGCCTTC.

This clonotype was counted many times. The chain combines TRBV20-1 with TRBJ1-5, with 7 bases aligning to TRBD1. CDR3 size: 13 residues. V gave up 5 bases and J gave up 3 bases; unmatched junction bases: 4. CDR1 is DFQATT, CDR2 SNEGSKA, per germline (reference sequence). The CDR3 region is CSAEGAVNQPQHF. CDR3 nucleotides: TGCAGTGCTGAGGGGGCAGTCAATCAGCCCCAGCATTTT.

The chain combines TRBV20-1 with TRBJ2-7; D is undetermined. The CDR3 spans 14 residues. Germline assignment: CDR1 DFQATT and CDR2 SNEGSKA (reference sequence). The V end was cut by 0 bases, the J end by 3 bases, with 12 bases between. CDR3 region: CSAREIGKGYEQYF. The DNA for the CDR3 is TGCAGTGCTAGAGAAATTGGCAAGGGCTACGAGCAGTACTTC.

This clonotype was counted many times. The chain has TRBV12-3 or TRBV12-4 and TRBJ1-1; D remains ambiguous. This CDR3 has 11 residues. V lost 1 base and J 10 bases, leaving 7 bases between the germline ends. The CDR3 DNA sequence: TGTGCCAGCAGTTTAGGACGAGCAGCTTTCTTT. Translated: CASSLGRAAFF.

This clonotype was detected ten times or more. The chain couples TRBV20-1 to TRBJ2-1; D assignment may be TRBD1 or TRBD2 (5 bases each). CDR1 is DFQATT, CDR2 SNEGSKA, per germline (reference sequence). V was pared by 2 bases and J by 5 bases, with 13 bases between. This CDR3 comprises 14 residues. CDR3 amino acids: CSARWDPGDNEQFF. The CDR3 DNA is TGCAGTGCTAGATGGGACCCAGGCGACAATGAGCAGTTCTTC.

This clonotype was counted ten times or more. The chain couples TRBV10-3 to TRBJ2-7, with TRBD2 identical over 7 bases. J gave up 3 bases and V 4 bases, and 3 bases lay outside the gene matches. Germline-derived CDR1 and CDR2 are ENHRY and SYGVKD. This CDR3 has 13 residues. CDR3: CAISGEGGYEQYF. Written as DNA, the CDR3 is TGTGCCATCAGTGGGGAGGGTGGCTACGAGCAGTACTTC.

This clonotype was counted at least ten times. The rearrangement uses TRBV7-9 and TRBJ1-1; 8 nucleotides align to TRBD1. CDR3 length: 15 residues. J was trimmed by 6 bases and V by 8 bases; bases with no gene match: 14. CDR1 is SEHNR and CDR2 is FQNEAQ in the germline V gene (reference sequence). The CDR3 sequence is CASVPKMDRAPEAFF. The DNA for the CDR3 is TGTGCCAGCGTACCTAAGATGGACAGGGCTCCTGAAGCTTTCTTT.

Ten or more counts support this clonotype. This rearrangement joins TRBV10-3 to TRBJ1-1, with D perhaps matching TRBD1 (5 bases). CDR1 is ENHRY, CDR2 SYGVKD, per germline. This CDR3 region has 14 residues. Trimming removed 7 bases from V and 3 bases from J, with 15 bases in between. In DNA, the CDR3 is TGTGCCATCACCGGGACCCGTGAGGACACTGAAGCTTTCTTT. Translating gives CAITGTREDTEAFF.

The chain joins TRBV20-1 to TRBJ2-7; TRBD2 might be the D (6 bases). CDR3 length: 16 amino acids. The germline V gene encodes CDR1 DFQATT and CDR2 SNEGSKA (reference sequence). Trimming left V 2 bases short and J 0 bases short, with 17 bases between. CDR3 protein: CSARSPAAGLSYEQYF. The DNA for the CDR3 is TGCAGTGCTAGAAGTCCTGCAGCGGGCCTCTCCTACGAGCAGTACTTC.

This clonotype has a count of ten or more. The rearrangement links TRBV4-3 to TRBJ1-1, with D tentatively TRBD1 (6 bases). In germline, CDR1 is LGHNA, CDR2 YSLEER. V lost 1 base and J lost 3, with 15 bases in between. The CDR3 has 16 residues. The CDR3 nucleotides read TGCGCCAGCAGCCAAGTCACCGGGACATTCCACACTGAAGCTTTCTTT. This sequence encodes CASSQVTGTFHTEAFF.

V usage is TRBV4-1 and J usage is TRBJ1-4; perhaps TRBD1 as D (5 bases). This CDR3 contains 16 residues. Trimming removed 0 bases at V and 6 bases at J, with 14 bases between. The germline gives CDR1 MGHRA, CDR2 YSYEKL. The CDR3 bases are TGCGCCAGCAGCCAAGAGGGACTACTCTTCTATGAAAAACTGTTTTTT. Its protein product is CASSQEGLLFYEKLFF.

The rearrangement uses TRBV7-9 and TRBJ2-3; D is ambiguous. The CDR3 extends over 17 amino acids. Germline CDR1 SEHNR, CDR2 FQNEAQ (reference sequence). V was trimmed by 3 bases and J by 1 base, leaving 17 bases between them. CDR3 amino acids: CASSLALGPTGTDTQYF. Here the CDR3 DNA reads TGTGCCAGCAGCTTGGCCCTGGGTCCCACTGGCACAGATACGCAGTATTTT.